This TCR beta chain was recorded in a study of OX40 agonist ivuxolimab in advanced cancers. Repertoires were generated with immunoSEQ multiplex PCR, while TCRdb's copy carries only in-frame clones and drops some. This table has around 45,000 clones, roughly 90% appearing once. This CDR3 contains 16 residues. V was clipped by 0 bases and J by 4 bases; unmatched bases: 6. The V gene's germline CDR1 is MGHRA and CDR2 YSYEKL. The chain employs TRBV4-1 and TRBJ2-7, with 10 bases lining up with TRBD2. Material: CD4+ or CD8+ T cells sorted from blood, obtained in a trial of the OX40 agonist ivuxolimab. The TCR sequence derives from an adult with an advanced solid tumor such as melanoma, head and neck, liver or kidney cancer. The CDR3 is CASSQESVLAGYEQYF. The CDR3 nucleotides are TGCGCCAGCAGCCAAGAGTCTGTACTAGCGGGGTACGAGCAGTACTTC.